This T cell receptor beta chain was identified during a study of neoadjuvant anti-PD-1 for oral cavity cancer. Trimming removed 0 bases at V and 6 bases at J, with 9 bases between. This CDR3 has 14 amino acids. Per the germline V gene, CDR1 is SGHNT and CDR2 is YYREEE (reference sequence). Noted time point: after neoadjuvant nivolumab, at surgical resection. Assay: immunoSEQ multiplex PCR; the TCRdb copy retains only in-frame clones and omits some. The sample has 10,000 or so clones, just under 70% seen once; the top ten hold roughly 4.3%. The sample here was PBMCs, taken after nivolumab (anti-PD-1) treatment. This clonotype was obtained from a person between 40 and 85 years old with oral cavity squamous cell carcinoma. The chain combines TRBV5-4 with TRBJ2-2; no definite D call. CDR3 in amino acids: CASSLGAEPGELFF. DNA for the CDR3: TGTGCCAGCAGCTTGGGGGCCGAGCCCGGGGAGCTGTTTTTT.